This T cell receptor (beta chain) was found in a study of cytomegalovirus exposure and HLA in healthy donors. Between the trimmed V and J ends, which lost 7 bases and 2 bases, there was a span of 15 bases. Germline V gene sequence: CDR1 SQVTM, CDR2 ANQGSEA. The CDR3 has 14 residues. Clones were read by immunoSEQ multiplex PCR, and TCRdb kept only the in-frame ones, dropping some. This sample has around 300,000 clones; about nine tenths occur once, and the top ten carry roughly 1.1%. Comments on this clone: Its antigen is as yet unknown.

Study-level results: Among the CMV-associated chains, a few were confirmed in vitro as specific for CMV antigens. The study flagged about 150 TCR beta chains as cytomegalovirus-associated. According to a subsequent analysis, TCR clusters identified in the first cohort showed a tendency to co-occur across the approximately 120 validation repertoires. As was reported, the classifier diagnosed cytomegalovirus status with high specificity and sensitivity.

The TCR comes from a woman under 40 in good health and CMV-seropositive. The sequenced sample consisted of PBMCs. The chain joins TRBV29-1 to TRBJ1-5; unclear D gene. This CDR3 is CSAGGGSGNQPQHF. In DNA form, the CDR3 reads TGCAGCGCTGGTGGAGGGTCAGGCAATCAGCCCCAGCATTTT. Filled out from reference TRBV29-1 and TRBJ1-5, the complete variable domain reads SAVISQKPSRDICQRGTSLTIQCQVDSQVTMMFWYRQQPGQSLTLIATANQGSEATYESGFVIDKFPISRPNLTFSTLTVSNMSPEDSSIYLCSAGGGSGNQPQHFGDGTRLSIL.